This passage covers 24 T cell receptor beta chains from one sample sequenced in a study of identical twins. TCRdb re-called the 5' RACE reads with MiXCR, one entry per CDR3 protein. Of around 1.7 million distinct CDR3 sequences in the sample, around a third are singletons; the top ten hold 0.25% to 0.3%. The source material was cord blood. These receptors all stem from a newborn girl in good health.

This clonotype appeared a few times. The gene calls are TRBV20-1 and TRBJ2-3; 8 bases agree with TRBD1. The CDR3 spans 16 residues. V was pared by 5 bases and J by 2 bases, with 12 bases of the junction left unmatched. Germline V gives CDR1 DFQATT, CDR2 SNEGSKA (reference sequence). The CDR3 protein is CSAVDRGRLLTDTQYF. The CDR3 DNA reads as TGCAGTGCTGTTGACAGGGGACGCTTGCTCACAGATACGCAGTATTTT.

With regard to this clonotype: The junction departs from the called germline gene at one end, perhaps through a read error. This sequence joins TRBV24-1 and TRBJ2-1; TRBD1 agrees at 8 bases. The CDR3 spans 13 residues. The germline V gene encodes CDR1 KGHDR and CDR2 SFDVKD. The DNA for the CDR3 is TGTGCCGCCAGTGAAGAGACAGGGGATTGTGTGTTCTTC. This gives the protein CAASEETGDCVFF.

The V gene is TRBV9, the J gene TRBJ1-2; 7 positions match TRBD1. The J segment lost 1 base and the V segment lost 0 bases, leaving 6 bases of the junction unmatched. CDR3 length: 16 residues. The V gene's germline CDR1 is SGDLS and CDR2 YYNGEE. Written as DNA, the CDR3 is TGTGCCAGCAGCGTAGGAAGACAGGGCTTTAACTATGGCTACACCTTC. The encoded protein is CASSVGRQGFNYGYTF.

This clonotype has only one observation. The CDR3 here is CASSAGHYSNQPQHF. In DNA form, the CDR3 reads TGTGCCAGCAGTGCCGGACATTATAGCAATCAGCCCCAGCATTTT. V gene TRBV2 combines with J gene TRBJ1-5; D is possibly TRBD1 (5 bases). The V end lost 4 bases, the J end lost 0 bases, and 10 bases lay between the germline ends. The CDR3 has 15 residues. Germline CDR1 SNHLY, CDR2 FYNNEI.

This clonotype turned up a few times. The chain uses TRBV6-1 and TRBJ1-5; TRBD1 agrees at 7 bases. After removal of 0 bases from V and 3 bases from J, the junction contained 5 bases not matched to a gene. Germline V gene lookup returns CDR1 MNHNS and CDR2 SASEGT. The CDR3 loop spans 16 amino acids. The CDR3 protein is CASSEARGGFNQPQHF. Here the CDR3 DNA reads TGTGCCAGCAGTGAAGCGCGAGGGGGCTTCAATCAGCCCCAGCATTTT.

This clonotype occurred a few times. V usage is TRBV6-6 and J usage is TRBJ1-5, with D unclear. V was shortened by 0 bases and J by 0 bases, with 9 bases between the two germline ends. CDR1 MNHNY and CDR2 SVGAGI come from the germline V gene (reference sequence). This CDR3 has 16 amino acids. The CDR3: CASSYSGKVSNQPQHF. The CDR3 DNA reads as TGTGCCAGCAGTTACTCGGGGAAAGTTAGCAATCAGCCCCAGCATTTT.

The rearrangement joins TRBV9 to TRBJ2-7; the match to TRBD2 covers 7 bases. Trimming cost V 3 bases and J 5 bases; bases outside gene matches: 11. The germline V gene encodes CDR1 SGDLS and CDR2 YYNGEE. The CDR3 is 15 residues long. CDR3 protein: CASSAGVLLADEQYF. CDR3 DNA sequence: TGTGCCAGCAGCGCCGGAGTCCTTCTAGCGGACGAGCAGTACTTC.

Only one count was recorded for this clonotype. CDR3 DNA sequence: TGTGCCAGCAGTGAGGGCCCCTACGAGCAGTTCTTC. Translation: CASSEGPYEQFF. The chain uses TRBV28 and TRBJ2-1, with D tentatively TRBD2 (5 bases). The CDR3 is 12 residues long. Deletions cut 5 bases from V and 10 bases from J, with 12 bases between. Germline CDR1 is MDHEN and CDR2 is SYDVKM. Combining the CDR3 with reference TRBV28 and TRBJ2-1 gives the whole variable domain DVKVTQSSRYLVKRTGEKVFLECVQDMDHENMFWYRQDPGLGLRLIYFSYDVKMKEKGDIPEGYSVSREKKERFSLILESASTNQTSMYLCASSEGPYEQFFGPGTRLTVL.

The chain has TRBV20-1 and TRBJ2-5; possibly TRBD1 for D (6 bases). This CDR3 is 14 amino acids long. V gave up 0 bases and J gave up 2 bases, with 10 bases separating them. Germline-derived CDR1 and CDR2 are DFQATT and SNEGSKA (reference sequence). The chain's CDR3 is CSARDRGIQETQYF. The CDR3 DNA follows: TGCAGTGCTAGAGATAGGGGGATACAAGAGACCCAGTACTTC.

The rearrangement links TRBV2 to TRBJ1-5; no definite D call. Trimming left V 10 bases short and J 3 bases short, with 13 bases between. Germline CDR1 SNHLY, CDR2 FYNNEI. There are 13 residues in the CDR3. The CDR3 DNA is TGTGCCATCCAACCCTTATCCAATCAGCCCCAGCATTTT. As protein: CAIQPLSNQPQHF.

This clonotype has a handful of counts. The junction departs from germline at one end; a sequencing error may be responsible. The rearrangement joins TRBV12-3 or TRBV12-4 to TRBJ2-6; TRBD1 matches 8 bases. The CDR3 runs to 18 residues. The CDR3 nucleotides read TGTGCCAGCACCCTCAGGGGGCAGGTCCACTCTGGGGCCAACGTCCCGACTTTC. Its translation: CASTLRGQVHSGANVPTF.

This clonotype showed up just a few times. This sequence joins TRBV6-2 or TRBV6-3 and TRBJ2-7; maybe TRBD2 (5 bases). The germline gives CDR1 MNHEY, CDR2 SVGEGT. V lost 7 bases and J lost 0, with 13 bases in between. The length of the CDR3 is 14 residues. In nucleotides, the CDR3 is TGTGCCAGCACCTCCGGACTGAGCTCCTACGAGCAGTACTTC. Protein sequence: CASTSGLSSYEQYF.

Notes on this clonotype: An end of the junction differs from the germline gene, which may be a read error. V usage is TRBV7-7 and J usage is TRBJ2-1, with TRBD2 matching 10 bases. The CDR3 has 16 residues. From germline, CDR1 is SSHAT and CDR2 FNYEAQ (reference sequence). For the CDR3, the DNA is TGTGCTAGCAGCTTAGGGCTAGCGGGAGCAAAGAATGAGCAGTTCTTC. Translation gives CASSLGLAGAKNEQFF. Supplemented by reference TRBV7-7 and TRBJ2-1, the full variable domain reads GAGVSQSPRYKVTKRGQDVTLRCDPISSHATLYWYQQALGQGPEFLTYFNYEAQPDKSGLPSDRFSAERPEGSISTLTIQRTEQRDSAMYRCASSLGLAGAKNEQFFGPGTRLTVL.

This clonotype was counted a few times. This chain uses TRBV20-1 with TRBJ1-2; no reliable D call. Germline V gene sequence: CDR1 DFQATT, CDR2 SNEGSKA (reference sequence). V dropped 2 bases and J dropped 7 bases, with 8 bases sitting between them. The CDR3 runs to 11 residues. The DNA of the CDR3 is TGCAGTGCTAGACCGACTGCTGGCTACACCTTC. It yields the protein CSARPTAGYTF.

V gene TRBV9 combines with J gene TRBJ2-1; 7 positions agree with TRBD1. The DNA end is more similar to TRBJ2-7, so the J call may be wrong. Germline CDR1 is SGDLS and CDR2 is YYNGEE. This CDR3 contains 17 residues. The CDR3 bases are TGTGCCAGCAGCGTCTCTGACAGGGTTAAGTCCTACAATGAGCAGTACTTC. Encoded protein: CASSVSDRVKSYNEQYF.

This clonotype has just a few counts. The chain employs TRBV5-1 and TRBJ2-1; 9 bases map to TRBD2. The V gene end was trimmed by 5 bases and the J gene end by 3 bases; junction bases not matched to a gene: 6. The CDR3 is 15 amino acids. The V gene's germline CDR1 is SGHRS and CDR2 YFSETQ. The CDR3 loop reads CASSSLAGYYNEQFF. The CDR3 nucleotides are TGCGCCAGCAGTTCACTAGCGGGTTACTACAATGAGCAGTTCTTC.

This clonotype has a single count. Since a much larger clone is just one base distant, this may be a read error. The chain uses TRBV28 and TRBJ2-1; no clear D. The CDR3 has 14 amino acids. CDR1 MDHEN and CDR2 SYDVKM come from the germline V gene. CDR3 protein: CAGSLLAVYNEQFF. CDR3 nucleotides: TGTGCCGGCAGTTTATTGGCAGTTTACAATGAGCAGTTCTTC.

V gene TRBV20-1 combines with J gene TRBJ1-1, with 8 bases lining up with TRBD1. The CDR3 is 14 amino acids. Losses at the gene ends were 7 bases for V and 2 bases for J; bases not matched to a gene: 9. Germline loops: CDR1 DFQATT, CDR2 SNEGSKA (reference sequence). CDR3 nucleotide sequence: TGCAGTGTTTCCCAGGGGGCCCCCAACACTGAAGCTTTCTTT. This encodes CSVSQGAPNTEAFF.

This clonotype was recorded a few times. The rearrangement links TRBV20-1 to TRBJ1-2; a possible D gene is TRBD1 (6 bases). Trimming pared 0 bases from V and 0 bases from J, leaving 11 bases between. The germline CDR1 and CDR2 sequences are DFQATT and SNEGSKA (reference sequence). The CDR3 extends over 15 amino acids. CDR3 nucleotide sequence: TGCAGTGCTAGAGACGGGAGGGGGGCTAACTATGGCTACACCTTC. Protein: CSARDGRGANYGYTF.

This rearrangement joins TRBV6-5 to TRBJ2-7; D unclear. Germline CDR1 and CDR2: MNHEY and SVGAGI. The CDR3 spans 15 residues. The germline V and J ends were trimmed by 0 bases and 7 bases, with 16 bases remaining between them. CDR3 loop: CASSYSIRTYNEQYF. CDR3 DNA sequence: TGTGCCAGCAGTTACTCGATCAGGACCTACAATGAGCAGTACTTC.

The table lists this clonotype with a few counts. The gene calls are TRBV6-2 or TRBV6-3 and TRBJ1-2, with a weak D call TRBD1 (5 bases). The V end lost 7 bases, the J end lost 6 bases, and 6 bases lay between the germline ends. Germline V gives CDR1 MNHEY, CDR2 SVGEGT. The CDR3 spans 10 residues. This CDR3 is CASKGNGYTF. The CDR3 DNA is TGTGCCAGCAAGGGGAATGGCTACACCTTC.

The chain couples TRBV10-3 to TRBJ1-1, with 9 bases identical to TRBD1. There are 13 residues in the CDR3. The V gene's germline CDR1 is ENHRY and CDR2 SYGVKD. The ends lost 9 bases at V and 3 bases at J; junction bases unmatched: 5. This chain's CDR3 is CAITGGADTEAFF. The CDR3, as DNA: TGTGCCATAACAGGGGGCGCGGACACTGAAGCTTTCTTT.

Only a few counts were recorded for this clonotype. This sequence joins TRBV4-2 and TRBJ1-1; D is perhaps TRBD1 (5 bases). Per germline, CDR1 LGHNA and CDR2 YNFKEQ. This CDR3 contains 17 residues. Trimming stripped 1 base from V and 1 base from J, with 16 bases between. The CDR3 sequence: CASSQGSGLGGNTEAFF. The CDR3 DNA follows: TGTGCCAGCAGCCAAGGTTCAGGGCTGGGCGGGAACACTGAAGCTTTCTTT.

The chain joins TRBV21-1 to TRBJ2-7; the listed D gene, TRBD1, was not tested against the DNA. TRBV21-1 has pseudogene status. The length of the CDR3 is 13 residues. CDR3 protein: CASEGDRAYEQYF. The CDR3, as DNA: TGTGCCAGCGAGGGGGACAGGGCCTACGAGCAGTACTTC.